The source of this TCR beta chain is a study of Graves' ophthalmopathy and Graves' hyperthyroidism (dated by TCRdb to 2017 to 2018). For the wider study: Peripheral blood was collected at initial diagnosis, prior to any treatment. The study used TCR beta repertoire signatures to distinguish Graves' ophthalmopathy from Graves' hyperthyroidism and to predict progression to ophthalmopathy. In total, 135 blood samples were TCR-sequenced: fewer than 50 ophthalmopathy, around 75 hyperthyroidism and some 17 hyperthyroidism-to-ophthalmopathy patients. To explore V-J signatures that distinguish ophthalmopathy from hyperthyroidism, a discovery set of about a hundred patients was enrolled, made up of 40 to 45 with ophthalmopathy and roughly 55 with stable hyperthyroidism. An independent validation cohort was composed of around 19 hyperthyroidism patients and 17 patients who later progressed from hyperthyroidism to ophthalmopathy. In over 5 hyperthyroidism patients, the T-cell repertoire of thyroid tissue was compared with the T-cell repertoire of blood. Once sampling was done, hyperthyroidism patients were given methimazole at a starting dose of 30 mg daily, while ophthalmopathy patients were given high-dose intravenous methylprednisolone. The roughly 100 discovery patients were randomly divided into training and test sets at a 7:3 ratio. The investigation overall reported the following: No statistical method was used to predetermine the sample size, and group allocation was not hidden from the investigators. The 13-signature model separated ophthalmopathy from stable hyperthyroidism with approximately 90% sensitivity and almost 84% specificity in cross-validation, and 80%/75% in the test set. Among expanded thyroid clonotypes with frequency above 0.001, most also showed up in blood, which suggests that blood repertoires may reflect the thyroid immune response. In validation, the model predicted ophthalmopathy progression with about 70% sensitivity and about 73% specificity; 12 predicted patients were CT-confirmed with GO in a median of 6.5 months.

For repertoire sequencing, TCR beta CDR3 regions were amplified from RNA transcripts. The first round of RT-PCR was done with HTBI primers and the Qiagen OneStep RT-PCR kit, and was followed by a second round of multiplex PCR, then size selection and purification. The libraries underwent paired-end sequencing with 100 bp reads on an Illumina HiSeq2000. Regarding the original processing steps: Reads were processed with SOAPnuke, discarding reads with adapters, uncalled bases, mean Phred below 15, or no exact constant-primer or identifier match. High-quality paired reads were merged with COPE v1.2.5. Each unique nucleotide sequence was defined as a clonotype, and clonotypes were aligned to IMGT TRB V, D and J references with MiTCR v1.1. The analysis was limited to V-J combinations with a frequency above 0.0001, which together covered over 99% of the repertoires. For each V-J combination, a TCR clonal expansion and chaos score was defined as the ratio of F50 clonal expansion to chaos observed in the TCRdist matrix. Features were reduced by Welch's t-statistics and random forest to about a dozen V-J combinations, which fed a naive Bayes classifier. Thyroid-blood repertoire similarity was quantified with the Morisita-Horn index. The raw public data were reprocessed by TCRdb itself: fastp quality trimming at Q25, MiXCR clonotype calling, in-frame beta chains only. Rows with one shared CDR3 protein collapse into an entry with the most common genes and DNA. These V and J calls originate from TCRdb's pipeline instead of the authors' own analysis. The sample table contains roughly 400,000 distinct CDR3 sequences; only one count was recorded for 15% of them. Roughly 7% of the sample is taken by the ten largest.

A note on this clonotype: Its binding antigen is unknown. Base qualities are not recorded, but no much larger clone differs from it by a single base.

Hyperthyroidism was considered stable if no progression to ophthalmopathy occurred within 18 months of follow-up. Patients with hyperthyroidism were aged 18 to 65 years, had been newly diagnosed, and had a disease duration of less than 2 months. Patients with other autoimmune diseases, uncontrolled infections, pregnancy or lactation were excluded. Diagnosis was based on clinical symptoms, serum thyroxine, TRAb, thyroid ultrasound and orbital computed tomography. Using Ficoll-Paque density gradient centrifugation, PBMCs were isolated from approximately 11 ml of fresh peripheral blood. Total RNA was extracted using Trizol reagent, and RNA quality was checked on an Agilent 2100 Bioanalyzer. Sequencing was performed on peripheral blood. The sequence came from a woman aged 18-29 years with stable Graves' hyperthyroidism. Donor details come from another sample of the same person, matched by shared clones.

The nucleotides are TGTGCCAGCAGTTTACAAGTTGGGATTGAAGCTTTCTTT. This is translated as CASSLQVGIEAFF. Recombination joined TRBV12-3 or TRBV12-4 with TRBJ1-1; the D gene is unclear. V and J lose 2 bases and 7 bases, and a span of 11 bases separates them. The CDR3 has 13 amino acids, counting the end cysteine and phenylalanine. The read is trimmed to its CDR3 DNA, 39 bases read in frame from base 1.